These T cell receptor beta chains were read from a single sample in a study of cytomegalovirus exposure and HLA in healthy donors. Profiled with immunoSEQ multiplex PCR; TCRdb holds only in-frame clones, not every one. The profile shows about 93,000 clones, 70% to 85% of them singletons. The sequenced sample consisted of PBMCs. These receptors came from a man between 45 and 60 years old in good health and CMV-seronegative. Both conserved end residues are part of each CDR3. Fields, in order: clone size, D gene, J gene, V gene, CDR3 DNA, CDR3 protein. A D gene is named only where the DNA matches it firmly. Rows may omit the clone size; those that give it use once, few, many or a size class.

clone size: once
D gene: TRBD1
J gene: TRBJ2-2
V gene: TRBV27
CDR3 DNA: TGTGCCAGCAGTTCTCCCGGGACAGGGTTCAACACCGGGGAGCTGTTTTTT
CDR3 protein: CASSSPGTGFNTGELFF

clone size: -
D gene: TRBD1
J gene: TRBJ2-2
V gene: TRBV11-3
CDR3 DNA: TGTGCCAGCAGCCCTACCCGAGGGGGCAGGGAGCTGTTTTTT
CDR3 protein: CASSPTRGGRELFF

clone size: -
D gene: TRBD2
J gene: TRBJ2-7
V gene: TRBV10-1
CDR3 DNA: TGCGCCAGCAGGAATAGCGGGAGGGACTACGAGCAGTACTTC
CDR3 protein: CASRNSGRDYEQYF

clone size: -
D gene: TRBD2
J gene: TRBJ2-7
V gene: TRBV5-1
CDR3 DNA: TGCGCCAGCAGCCTCCGACTAGCGGGAGGGTCCGAGCAGTACTTC
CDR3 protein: CASSLRLAGGSEQYF

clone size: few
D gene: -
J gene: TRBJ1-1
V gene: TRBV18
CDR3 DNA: TGTGCCAGCTCACCAGGTCGAGTTGAAGCTTTCTTT
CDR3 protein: CASSPGRVEAFF

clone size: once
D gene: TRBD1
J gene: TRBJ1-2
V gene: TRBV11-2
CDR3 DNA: TGTGCCAGCACCTCACAGGGGGCCTCGTATGGCTACACCTTC
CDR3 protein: CASTSQGASYGYTF

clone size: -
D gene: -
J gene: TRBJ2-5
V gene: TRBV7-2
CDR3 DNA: TGTGCCAGCAGCTTAAATCTCTGGGAGGCGGGACAAGAGACCCAGTACTTC
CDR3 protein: CASSLNLWEAGQETQYF

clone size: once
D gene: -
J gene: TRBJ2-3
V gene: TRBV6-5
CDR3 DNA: TGTGCCAGCAGTCCCCTAACCGGGGTTACGCAGTATTTT
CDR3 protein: CASSPLTGVTQYF

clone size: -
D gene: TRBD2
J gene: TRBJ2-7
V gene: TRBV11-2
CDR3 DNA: TGTGCCAGCAGCCGGACTAGCAGTAGCTCCTACGAGCAGTACTTC
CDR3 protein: CASSRTSSSSYEQYF

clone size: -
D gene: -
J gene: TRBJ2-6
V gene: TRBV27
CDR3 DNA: TGTGCCAGCAGTTTAGGGCGCTCTGGGGCCAACGTCCTGACTTTC
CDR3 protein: CASSLGRSGANVLTF

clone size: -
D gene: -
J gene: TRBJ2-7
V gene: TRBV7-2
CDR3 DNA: TGTGCCAGCAGCCCCGACATGGTCAACTACGAGCAGTACTTC
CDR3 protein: CASSPDMVNYEQYF

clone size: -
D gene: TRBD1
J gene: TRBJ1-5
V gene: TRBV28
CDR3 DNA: TGTGCCAGCAGTCCTGACAGGGTTAAGTGGAGGGGCAATCAGCCCCAGCATTTT
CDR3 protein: CASSPDRVKWRGNQPQHF

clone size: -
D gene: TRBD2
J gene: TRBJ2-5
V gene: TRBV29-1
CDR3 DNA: TGCAGCGTTGACCCAGGGAGGGAGGCCCAGTACTTC
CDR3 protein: CSVDPGREAQYF

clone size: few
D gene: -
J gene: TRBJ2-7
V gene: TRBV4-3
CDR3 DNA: TGCGCCAGCAGTTCCCGTAGGCGGGGCGCAAGCTCCTACGAGCAGTACTTC
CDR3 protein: CASSSRRRGASSYEQYF